The 13 T cell receptor beta chains below were found in one sample sequenced in a study of shared clonotypes between healthy human individuals. The repertoire was sequenced with immunoSEQ multiplex PCR; TCRdb's copy has only in-frame clones and lacks some. The sample yields 850,000 to 1,200,000 clones, more than 60% seen once. The sequenced sample was memory CD4+ T cells sorted from blood. Indicated subset: CD45RA-negative fraction. These receptors were obtained from a man aged 18 to 35 in good health.

This clone was seen only once. This sequence joins TRBV25-1 and TRBJ2-5; 11 nucleotides align to TRBD1. Germline CDR1 MGHDK, CDR2 SYGVNS. The CDR3 is 16 residues long. The V and J ends lost 3 bases and 6 bases, in that order; junction bases with no gene match: 9. CDR3 amino acids: CASSDLGTGGVKTQYF. The CDR3 DNA reads as TGTGCCAGCAGTGATCTAGGGACAGGGGGAGTCAAGACCCAGTACTTC.

This clone was seen a handful of times. V usage is TRBV2 and J usage is TRBJ2-1, with D perhaps matching TRBD2 (7 bases). Germline V lookup: CDR1 SNHLY, CDR2 FYNNEI. The CDR3 covers 13 residues. V dropped 7 bases and J dropped 6 bases, with 13 bases sitting between them. The CDR3 DNA sequence: TGTGCCAGCAACCAAGGGGGGGTCAATGAGCAGTTCTTC. It yields the protein CASNQGGVNEQFF.

CDR3: CASSLKAGSSDTQYF. The CDR3 DNA is TGTGCCAGCAGCTTGAAGGCAGGGTCCTCAGATACGCAGTATTTT. The rearrangement uses TRBV5-4 and TRBJ2-3; perhaps TRBD1 as D (5 bases). Per germline, CDR1 SGHNT and CDR2 YYREEE (reference sequence). V shed 1 base and J shed 4 bases, with 13 bases lying between them. The CDR3 is 15 amino acids.

The chain couples TRBV10-3 to TRBJ1-2; D might be TRBD1 (5 bases). The CDR3 length is 13 residues. Germline V gene lookup returns CDR1 ENHRY and CDR2 SYGVKD. Trimming cost V 1 base and J 8 bases, with 11 bases left between them. In DNA, the CDR3 is TGTGCCATCAGTGAGTGGGAAGGGGACGGCTACACCTTC. Amino acids: CAISEWEGDGYTF.

This chain joins TRBV7-8 and TRBJ1-1, with 8 positions matching TRBD1. Germline V CDR1 and CDR2: SGHVS, FQNEAQ. V gave up 3 bases and J gave up 4 bases; unmatched junction bases: 7. This CDR3 spans 15 amino acids. CDR3 DNA sequence: TGTGCCAGCAGCTTTAGGACAGGGTCTGGCACTGAAGCTTTCTTT. It is translated as CASSFRTGSGTEAFF.

The V and J genes are TRBV6-6 and TRBJ2-3; possible D gene TRBD2, 6 bases. The V and J ends lost 10 bases and 2 bases respectively, with 16 bases between them. The germline gives CDR1 MNHNY, CDR2 SVGAGI (reference sequence). This CDR3 region has 14 residues. The DNA for the CDR3 is TGTGCCACCCGGGCCGGGGGAAACACAGATACGCAGTATTTT. Translating it yields CATRAGGNTDTQYF.

The CDR3, as DNA: TGTGCCAGCAGTCCTACTTATGGGACAGCTAACGAGCAGTACTTC. Translated, it gives CASSPTYGTANEQYF. The chain uses TRBV2 and TRBJ2-7; 7 bases agree with TRBD1. Germline trimming cut 5 bases from V and 5 bases from J; bases unmatched to any gene: 12. This CDR3 comprises 15 residues. Looked up from germline, CDR1 is SNHLY and CDR2 is FYNNEI.

V and J are TRBV25-1 and TRBJ2-5; the match to TRBD2 covers 7 bases. CDR1 is MGHDK and CDR2 is SYGVNS in the germline V gene. V was clipped by 3 bases and J by 0 bases; unmatched bases: 1. CDR3 size: 14 residues. This chain's CDR3 is CASSEGGNQETQYF. DNA of the CDR3: TGTGCCAGCAGTGAGGGGGGGAACCAAGAGACCCAGTACTTC. The full variable domain, with the rest looked up from reference TRBV25-1 and TRBJ2-5, is EADIYQTPRYLVIGTGKKITLECSQTMGHDKMYWYQQDPGMELHLIHYSYGVNSTEKGDLSSESTVSRIRTEHFPLTLESARPSHTSQYLCASSEGGNQETQYFGPGTRLLVL.

DNA for the CDR3: TGTGCCAGCAGTGATCCAGGGGACCTCTCTTATGAGCAGTTCTTC. This sequence encodes CASSDPGDLSYEQFF. The chain links TRBV25-1 to TRBJ2-1; a weak D match, TRBD1 (6 bases). CDR3 length: 15 amino acids. The V end was cut by 3 bases, the J end by 8 bases, with 17 bases between. Germline V gene lookup returns CDR1 MGHDK and CDR2 SYGVNS.

This rearrangement joins TRBV6-1 to TRBJ1-5; TRBD1 is a possible D gene (5 bases). CDR1 and CDR2 (germline): MNHNS, SASEGT. The length of the CDR3 is 15 residues. Trimming stripped 4 bases from V and 7 bases from J, with 17 bases between. The CDR3 DNA follows: TGTGCCAGCAGTGCCACGTGGCAGGGTGGCCAGCCCCAGCATTTT. Its translation: CASSATWQGGQPQHF.

V gene TRBV7-9 combines with J gene TRBJ2-7; D is ambiguous. V lost 7 bases and J 2 bases, leaving 15 bases between the germline ends. This CDR3 contains 14 residues. Per the germline V gene, CDR1 is SEHNR and CDR2 is FQNEAQ (reference sequence). CDR3 protein: CASTPSPNPYEQYF. The CDR3 region has the DNA TGTGCCAGCACTCCCAGCCCGAACCCCTACGAGCAGTACTTC.

This clone was seen more than once but under ten times. The chain carries TRBV7-2 and TRBJ2-5; 7 positions match TRBD2. J gave up 1 base and V 2 bases, and 4 bases lay outside the gene matches. This CDR3 has 15 amino acids. The germline CDR1 and CDR2 sequences are SGHTA and FQGNSA. CDR3 residues: CASSLSAGPQETQYF. CDR3 nucleotides: TGTGCCAGCAGCTTATCAGCGGGGCCCCAAGAGACCCAGTACTTC. The whole variable domain, filled in from reference TRBV7-2 and TRBJ2-5, reads GAGVSQSPSNKVTEKGKDVELRCDPISGHTALYWYRQSLGQGLEFLIYFQGNSAPDKSGLPSDRFSAERTGGSVSTLTIQRTQQEDSAVYLCASSLSAGPQETQYFGPGTRLLVL.

The CDR3 is CASSEKYPGLAFNEQYF. In DNA, the CDR3 is TGTGCCAGCAGTGAGAAATATCCGGGACTAGCGTTCAACGAGCAGTACTTC. This chain joins TRBV6-1 and TRBJ2-7; 10 bases are a match to TRBD2. V was pared by 3 bases and J by 5 bases, with 13 bases of the junction left unmatched. The CDR3 runs to 17 residues. Germline CDR1 MNHNS, CDR2 SASEGT.